This record looks at one T cell receptor beta chain sequence and its context. The sample comes from a study of blood T cell repertoires in COVID-19. Original handling: Amplification from reference gene primers served as the basis for estimated nucleated cell counts. Sequencing used immunoSEQ multiplex PCR; TCRdb keeps in-frame clones, though not all of them. From that table come the V and J calls and clone size; the DNA was used to work out D and trimming. The sample holds fewer than 350,000 clones, about 86% seen once. The CDR3 totals 16 residues. Germline trimming cut 0 bases from V and 7 bases from J; bases unmatched to any gene: 12. Germline CDR1 is SGHRS and CDR2 is YFSETQ.

V gene TRBV5-1 combines with J gene TRBJ1-2; the match to TRBD1 covers 7 bases. This sequence was found in a woman between 70 and 85 years old with COVID-19, enrolled during active disease. Sequences were obtained from peripheral blood. This CDR3 reads CASSLGDGQGGLGYTF. DNA of the CDR3: TGCGCCAGCAGCTTGGGTGACGGGCAGGGGGGACTTGGCTACACCTTC.